This section outlines one TCR beta chain sequence together with its context. The target antigen is unknown. V lost 7 bases, J lost 7 bases, and 16 bases lay in between. CDR3 length: 13 residues. Sequencing used immunoSEQ multiplex PCR; TCRdb keeps in-frame clones, though not all of them. The sample has roughly 200,000 clones, around 92% seen once. The sample originates from a study of T cell responses to AZD1222 COVID-19 vaccine. Study-wide results and limits: Repertoires were obtained only post-peak T cell response. Reportedly, nearly half the spike-specific TCRs target unmutated variant regions.

The sample consisted of peripheral blood, taken on day 0 of AZD1222 vaccination. This receptor was obtained from an adult in good health. The chain couples TRBV12-3 or TRBV12-4 to TRBJ1-2; D is possibly TRBD1 (6 bases). The chain's CDR3 is CASTLGGWAGYTF. The CDR3 coding sequence is TGTGCCAGCACCTTAGGGGGGTGGGCTGGCTACACCTTC.